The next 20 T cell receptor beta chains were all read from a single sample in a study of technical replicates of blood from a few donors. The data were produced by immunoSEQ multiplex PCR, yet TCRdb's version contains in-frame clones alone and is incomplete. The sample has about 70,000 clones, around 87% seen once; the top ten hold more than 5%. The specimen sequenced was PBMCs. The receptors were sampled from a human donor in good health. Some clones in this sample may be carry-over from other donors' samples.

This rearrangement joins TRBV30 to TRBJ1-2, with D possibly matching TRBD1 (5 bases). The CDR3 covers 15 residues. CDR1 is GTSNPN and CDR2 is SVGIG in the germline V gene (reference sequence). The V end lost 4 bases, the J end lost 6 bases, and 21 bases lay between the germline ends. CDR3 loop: CAWTTSGGKTHGYTF. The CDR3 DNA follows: TGTGCCTGGACTACCTCGGGGGGAAAGACTCATGGCTACACCTTC.

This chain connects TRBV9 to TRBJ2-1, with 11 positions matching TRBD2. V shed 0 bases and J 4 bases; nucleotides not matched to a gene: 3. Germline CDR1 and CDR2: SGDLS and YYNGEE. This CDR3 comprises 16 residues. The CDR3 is CASSVGGTSGYNEQFF. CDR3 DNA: TGTGCCAGCAGCGTAGGTGGGACTAGCGGATACAATGAGCAGTTCTTC.

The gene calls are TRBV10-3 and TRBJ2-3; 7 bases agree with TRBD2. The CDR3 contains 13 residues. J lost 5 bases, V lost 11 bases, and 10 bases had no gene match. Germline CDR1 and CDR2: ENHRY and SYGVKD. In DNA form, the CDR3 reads TGTGCCCAGAGCGGGGCGGCTAAAGATACGCAGTATTTT. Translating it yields CAQSGAAKDTQYF.

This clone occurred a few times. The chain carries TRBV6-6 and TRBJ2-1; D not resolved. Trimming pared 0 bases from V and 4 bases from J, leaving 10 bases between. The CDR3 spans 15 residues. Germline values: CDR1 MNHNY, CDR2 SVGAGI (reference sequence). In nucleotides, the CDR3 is TGTGCCAGCAGTTACTCGAGCACCCTATACAATGAGCAGTTCTTC. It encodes CASSYSSTLYNEQFF.

DNA for the CDR3: TGCGCCAGCAGCCGGGCGGGAGAAGGAAATGAGCAGTTCTTC. It encodes CASSRAGEGNEQFF. J is TRBJ2-1 and V is TRBV4-3, with 7 bases lining up with TRBD2. The CDR3 has 14 amino acids. The germline V gene has CDR1 LGHNA and CDR2 YSLEER. V gave up 4 bases and J gave up 7 bases; unmatched junction bases: 7.

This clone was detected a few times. CDR3 protein: CASSEGQGAYNEQFF. CDR3 sequence (DNA): TGTGCCAGCAGTGAAGGGCAGGGGGCTTACAATGAGCAGTTCTTC. V and J are TRBV6-1 and TRBJ2-1, with 8 bases matching TRBD1. Looked up from germline, CDR1 is MNHNS and CDR2 is SASEGT. The CDR3 extends over 15 amino acids. V lost 1 base to trimming and J lost 4 bases; unmatched junction nucleotides: 3.

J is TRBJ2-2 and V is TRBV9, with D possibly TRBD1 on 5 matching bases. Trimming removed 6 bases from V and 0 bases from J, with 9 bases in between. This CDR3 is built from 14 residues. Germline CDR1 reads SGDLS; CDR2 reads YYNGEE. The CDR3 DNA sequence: TGTGCCAGCAACGGCAGGGCGAACACCGGGGAGCTGTTTTTT. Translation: CASNGRANTGELFF. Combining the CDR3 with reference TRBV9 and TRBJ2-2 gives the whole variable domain DSGVTQTPKHLITATGQRVTLRCSPRSGDLSVYWYQQSLDQGLQFLIQYYNGEERAKGNILERFSAQQFPDLHSELNLSSLELGDSALYFCASNGRANTGELFFGEGSRLTVL.

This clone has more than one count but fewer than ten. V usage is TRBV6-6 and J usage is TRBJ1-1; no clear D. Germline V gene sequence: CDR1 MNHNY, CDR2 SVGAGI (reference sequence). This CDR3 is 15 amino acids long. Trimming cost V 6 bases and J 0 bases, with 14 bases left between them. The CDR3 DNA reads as TGTGCCAGCAGCGAAACGTCGGGTATGAACACTGAAGCTTTCTTT. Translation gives CASSETSGMNTEAFF.

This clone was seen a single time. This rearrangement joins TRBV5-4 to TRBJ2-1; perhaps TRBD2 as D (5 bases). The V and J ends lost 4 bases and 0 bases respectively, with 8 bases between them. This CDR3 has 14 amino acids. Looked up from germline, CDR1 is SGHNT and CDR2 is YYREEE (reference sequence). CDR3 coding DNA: TGTGCCAGCAGCCCTCGGGGCTCCTACAATGAGCAGTTCTTC. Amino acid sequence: CASSPRGSYNEQFF.

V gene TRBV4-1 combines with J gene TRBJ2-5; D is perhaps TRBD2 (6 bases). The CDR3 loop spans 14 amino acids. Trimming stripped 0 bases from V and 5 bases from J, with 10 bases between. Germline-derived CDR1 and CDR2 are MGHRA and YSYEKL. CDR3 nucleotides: TGCGCCAGCAGCCAAGAAGGACGGGAGGAGACCCAGTACTTC. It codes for CASSQEGREETQYF.

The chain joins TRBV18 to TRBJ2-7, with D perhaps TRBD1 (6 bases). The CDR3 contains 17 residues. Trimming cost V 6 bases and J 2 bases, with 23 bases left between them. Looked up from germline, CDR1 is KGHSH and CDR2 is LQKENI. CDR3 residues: CASSPPAGDGSPYEQYF. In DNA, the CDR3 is TGTGCCAGCTCGCCTCCCGCAGGGGACGGGTCTCCCTACGAGCAGTACTTC.

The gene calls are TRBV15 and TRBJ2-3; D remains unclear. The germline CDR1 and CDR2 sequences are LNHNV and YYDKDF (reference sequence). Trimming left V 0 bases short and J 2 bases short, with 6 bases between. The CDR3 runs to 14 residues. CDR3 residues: CATSRDYVTDTQYF. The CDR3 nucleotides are TGTGCCACCAGCAGAGACTACGTCACAGATACGCAGTATTTT.

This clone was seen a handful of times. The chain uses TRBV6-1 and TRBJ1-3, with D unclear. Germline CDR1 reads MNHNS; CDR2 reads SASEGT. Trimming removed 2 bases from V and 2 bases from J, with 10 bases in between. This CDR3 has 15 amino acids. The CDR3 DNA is TGTGCCAGCAGTGAACAGGAGGAGGCTGGAAACACCATATATTTT. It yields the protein CASSEQEEAGNTIYF.

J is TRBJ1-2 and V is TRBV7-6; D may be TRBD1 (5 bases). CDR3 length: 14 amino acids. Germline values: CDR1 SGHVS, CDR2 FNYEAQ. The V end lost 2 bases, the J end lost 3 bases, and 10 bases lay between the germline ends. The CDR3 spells CASSLRGNDYGYTF. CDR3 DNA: TGTGCCAGCAGCTTACGGGGGAACGACTATGGCTACACCTTC. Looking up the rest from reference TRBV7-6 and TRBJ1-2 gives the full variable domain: GAGVSQSPRYKVTKRGQDVALRCDPISGHVSLYWYRQALGQGPEFLTYFNYEAQQDKSGLPNDRFSAERPEGSISTLTIQRTEQRDSAMYRCASSLRGNDYGYTFGSGTRLTVV.

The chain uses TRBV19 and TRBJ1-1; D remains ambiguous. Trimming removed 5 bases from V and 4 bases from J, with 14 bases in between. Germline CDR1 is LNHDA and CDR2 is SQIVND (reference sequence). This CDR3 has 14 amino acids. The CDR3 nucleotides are TGTGCCAGTAGTGTAGGGCCGCGGGGCACTGAAGCTTTCTTT. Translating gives CASSVGPRGTEAFF.

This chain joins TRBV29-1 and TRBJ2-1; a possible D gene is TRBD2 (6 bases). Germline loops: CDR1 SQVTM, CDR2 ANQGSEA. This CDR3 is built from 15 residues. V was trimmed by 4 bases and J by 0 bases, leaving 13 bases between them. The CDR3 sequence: CSVVGRGSSYNEQFF. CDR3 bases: TGCAGCGTTGTGGGACGGGGGAGCTCCTACAATGAGCAGTTCTTC.

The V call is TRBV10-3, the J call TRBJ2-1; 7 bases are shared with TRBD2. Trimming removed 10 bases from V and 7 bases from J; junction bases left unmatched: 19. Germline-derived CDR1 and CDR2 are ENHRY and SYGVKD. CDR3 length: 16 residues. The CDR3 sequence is CANADGWGEGSNEQFF. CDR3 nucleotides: TGTGCCAACGCAGACGGCTGGGGGGAGGGCAGTAATGAGCAGTTCTTC.

As DNA, the CDR3 is TGTGCCAGCAGCCCGACTAGCGGGATAGGTAATGAGCAGTTCTTC. Translated: CASSPTSGIGNEQFF. V gene TRBV11-1 combines with J gene TRBJ2-1; 11 bases agree with TRBD2. Germline lookup yields CDR1 SGHAT and CDR2 FQDESV (reference sequence). Germline trimming cut 5 bases from V and 7 bases from J; bases unmatched to any gene: 7. CDR3 length: 15 amino acids.

The CDR3 sequence is CASRQQGMNTEAFF. CDR3 bases: TGTGCCAGTAGGCAACAGGGGATGAACACTGAAGCTTTCTTT. This rearrangement joins TRBV19 to TRBJ1-1, with 7 nucleotides matching TRBD1. The CDR3 runs 14 residues. The junction had 4 bases not matched to a gene; V was cut back by 6 bases and J by 0 bases. Germline V gives CDR1 LNHDA, CDR2 SQIVND (reference sequence).

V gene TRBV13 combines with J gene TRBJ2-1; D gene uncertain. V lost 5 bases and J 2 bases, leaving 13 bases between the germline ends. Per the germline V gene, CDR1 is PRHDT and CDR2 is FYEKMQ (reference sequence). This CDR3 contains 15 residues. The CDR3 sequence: CASSAPLSPYNEQFF. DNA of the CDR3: TGTGCCAGCAGCGCACCCTTGAGTCCCTACAATGAGCAGTTCTTC.